Following are 2 T cell receptor beta chains from one sample sequenced in a study of identical twins. TCRdb re-called the 5' RACE reads through MiXCR, storing one row per CDR3 protein. Of 690,000 or so distinct CDR3 sequences detected, over 8.5% appear once; the ten largest clones hold approximately 0.96%. The same sample was also studied in work on yellow fever vaccine responses in identical twins.

The sequenced material came from PBMCs. These receptors originate from a woman younger than 35 in good health.

There are a few counts of this clonotype. The chain carries TRBV6-1 and TRBJ2-3; 14 nucleotides line up with TRBD2. Looked up from germline, CDR1 is MNHNS and CDR2 is SASEGT. The CDR3 runs 17 residues. V lost 1 base, J lost 7 bases, and 7 bases stayed unmatched. In DNA form, the CDR3 reads TGTGCCAGCAGTGAAGGGACTAGCGGGAGGCCATCGAATACGCAGTATTTT. Translation: CASSEGTSGRPSNTQYF.

This clonotype appeared many times. The chain's CDR3 is CASRALAGGLGETQYF. The CDR3, as DNA: TGTGCCAGCAGAGCTCTAGCGGGAGGTCTTGGTGAGACCCAGTACTTC. The chain is built from TRBV3-1 and TRBJ2-5; 11 bases map to TRBD2. The CDR3 extends over 16 amino acids. The germline CDR1 and CDR2 sequences are LGHDT and YNNKEL (reference sequence). The V segment lost 6 bases and the J segment 5 bases; nucleotides outside the gene matches: 11.